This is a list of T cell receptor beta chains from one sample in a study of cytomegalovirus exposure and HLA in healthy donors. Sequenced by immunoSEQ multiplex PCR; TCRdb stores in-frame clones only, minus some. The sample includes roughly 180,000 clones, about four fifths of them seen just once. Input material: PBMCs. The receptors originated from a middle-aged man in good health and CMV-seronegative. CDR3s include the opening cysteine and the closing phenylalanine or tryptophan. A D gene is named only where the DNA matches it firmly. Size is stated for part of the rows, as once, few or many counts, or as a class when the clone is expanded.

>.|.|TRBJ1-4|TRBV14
TGTGCCAGCAGCCAACGAGGGTTGGGAGCAACTAATGAAAAACTGTTTTTT
CASSQRGLGATNEKLFF
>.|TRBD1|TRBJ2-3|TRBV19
TGTGCCAGTAGTATGGGGACAGGAAGCACAGATACGCAGTATTTT
CASSMGTGSTDTQYF
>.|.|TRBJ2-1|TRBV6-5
TGTGCCAGCAGTTTAACAGGGCCCAGGGACAATGAGCAGTTCTTC
CASSLTGPRDNEQFF
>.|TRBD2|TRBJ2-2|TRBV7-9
TGTGCCAGCAGCCCTGTTAGCGGGGGCGACACCGGGGAGCTGTTTTTT
CASSPVSGGDTGELFF
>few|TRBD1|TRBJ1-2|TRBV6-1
TGTGCCAGCGGAAAGGAACAGGGGGCGTTTGGCTACACCTTC
CASGKEQGAFGYTF
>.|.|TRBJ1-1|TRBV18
TGTGCCAGCTCACCACCTGACCGAGCGGTTGAAGCTTTCTTT
CASSPPDRAVEAFF
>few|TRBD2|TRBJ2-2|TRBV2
TGTGCCAGCAGTGCGGAGGGAGGGCCGGGCACCGGGGAGCTGTTTTTT
CASSAEGGPGTGELFF
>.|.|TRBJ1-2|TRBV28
TGTGCCAGCAGTTTATGGGGCCGGTTATATGGCTACACCTTC
CASSLWGRLYGYTF
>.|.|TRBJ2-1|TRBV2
TGTGCCAGCAATGCTCTGGACCGGGGAGCCTTATCCTACAATGAGCAGTTCTTC
CASNALDRGALSYNEQFF
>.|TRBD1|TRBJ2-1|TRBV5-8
TGTGCCAGCAGCTCCGGGACAGGGCCCTACAATGAGCAGTTCTTC
CASSSGTGPYNEQFF
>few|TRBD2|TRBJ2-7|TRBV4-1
TGCGCCAGCAGCCAAGATACGCTAGCGGGAGGGCCTAATGAGCAGTACTTC
CASSQDTLAGGPNEQYF
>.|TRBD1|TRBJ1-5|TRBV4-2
TGTGCCAGCAGCCAAGCTCCGGGACAGGGGGTTTTTTGGGGCAATCAGCCCCAGCATTTT
CASSQAPGQGVFWGNQPQHF
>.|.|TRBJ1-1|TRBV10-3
TGTGCCATCAGGGGGCGACCGGAGGGAACTGAAGCTTTCTTT
CAIRGRPEGTEAFF
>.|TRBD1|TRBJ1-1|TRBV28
TGTGCCAGCAGACCATCAGGGGGCCAGATGAACACTGAAGCTTTCTTT
CASRPSGGQMNTEAFF
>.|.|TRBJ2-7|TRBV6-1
TGTGCCAGCAGTGAGCCGGGGGTCGTTTGGTACGAGCAGTACTTC
CASSEPGVVWYEQYF
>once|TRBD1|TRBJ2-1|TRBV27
TGTGCCAGCAGTTTACCCGGGACAGGGTATAGCCATGAGCAGTTCTTC
CASSLPGTGYSHEQFF
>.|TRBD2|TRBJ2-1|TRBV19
TGTGCCAGTAGCCCGACTAGCGGGCGTTACAATGAGCAGTTCTTC
CASSPTSGRYNEQFF
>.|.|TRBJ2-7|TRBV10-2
TGCGCCAGCAGTGAGTTTCGTGCGGGACCCTACGAGCAGTACTTC
CASSEFRAGPYEQYF
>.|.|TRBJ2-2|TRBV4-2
TGTGCCAGCAGCCAAGATTATGGCAACCGGGAGCTGTTTTTT
CASSQDYGNRELFF
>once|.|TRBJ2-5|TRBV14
TGTGCCAGCAGCCAAGATCTTGTTTTGGAGACCCAGTACTTC
CASSQDLVLETQYF
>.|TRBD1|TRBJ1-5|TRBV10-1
TGCGCCAGCAGTGAGGGACAGGGATATAGCAATCAGCCCCAGCATTTT
CASSEGQGYSNQPQHF
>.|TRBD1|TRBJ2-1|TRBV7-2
TGTGCCAGCAGTAAAGACAGGGGTCCCTACAATGAGCAGTTCTTC
CASSKDRGPYNEQFF
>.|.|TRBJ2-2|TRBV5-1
TGCGCCAGCAGCAGGGTGCAGACAGCGAACACCGGGGAGCTGTTTTTT
CASSRVQTANTGELFF
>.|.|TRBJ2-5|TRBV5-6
TGTGCCAGCAGCTCTAGGACAAATAAGGGGCTTGAGACCCAGTACTTC
CASSSRTNKGLETQYF
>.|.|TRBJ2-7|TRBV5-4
TGTGCCAGCAGCTCGGCCCGAGGATACGAGCAGTACTTC
CASSSARGYEQYF
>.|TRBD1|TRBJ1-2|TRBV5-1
TGCGCCAGCAGGGAGTCCGGGACGACAGGGAATAGGGCCGACACCTTC
CASRESGTTGNRADTF
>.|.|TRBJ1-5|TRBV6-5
TGTGCCAGCAGTTATCAGGGGTACGGCAATCAGCCCCAGCATTTT
CASSYQGYGNQPQHF
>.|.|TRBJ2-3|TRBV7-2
TGTGCCAGCAGCGGCCAGCGCGGTCCAGATACGCAGTATTTT
CASSGQRGPDTQYF
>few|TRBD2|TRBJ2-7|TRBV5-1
TGCGCCAGCAGCACCTCTCTAGCGGGGGGGCCCGTCGAGCAGTACTTC
CASSTSLAGGPVEQYF
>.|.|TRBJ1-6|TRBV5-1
TGCGCCAGCAGCTTGGAAATGATTGCGGGATCCTATAATTCACCCCTCCACTTT
CASSLEMIAGSYNSPLHF
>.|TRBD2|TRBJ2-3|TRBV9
TGTGCCAGCAGCGTATGGGGGGGGGCTAGCGGGGGGTCTAGCACAGATACGCAGTATTTT
CASSVWGGASGGSSTDTQYF
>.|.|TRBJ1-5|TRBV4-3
TGCGCCAGCAGCCAAGCGGGGGGCCGGGGGCAGCCCCAGCATTTT
CASSQAGGRGQPQHF
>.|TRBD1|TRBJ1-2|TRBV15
TGTGCCACCAGCAGAGCGGACAGGGTTGGCTACACCTTC
CATSRADRVGYTF
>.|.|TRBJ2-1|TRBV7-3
TGTGCCAGCAGCCCCAGCGGCAATGAGCAGTTCTTC
CASSPSGNEQFF
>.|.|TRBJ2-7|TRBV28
TGTGCCAGCAGTTTCGGACAGCAGTCCCTCTACGAGCAGTACTTC
CASSFGQQSLYEQYF
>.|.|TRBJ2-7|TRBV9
TGTGCCAGCAGCGCCAGGAGCGGAAGCTACGAGCAGTACTTC
CASSARSGSYEQYF
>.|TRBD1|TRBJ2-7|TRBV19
TGTGCCAGTAGTCCGTGGACAGGCCCTACCTACGAGCAGTACTTC
CASSPWTGPTYEQYF
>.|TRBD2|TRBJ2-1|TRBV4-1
TGCGCCAGCAGCATGTCGGGAGGCGACTACAATGAGCAGTTCTTC
CASSMSGGDYNEQFF
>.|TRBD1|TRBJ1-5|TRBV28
TGTGCCAGCAGTACGACCGGGACAGGGAGGCAGCCCCAGCATTTT
CASSTTGTGRQPQHF
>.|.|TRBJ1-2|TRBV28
TGTGCCAGCAGTTCCCCGTATGAGGGCAACTATGGCTACACCTTC
CASSSPYEGNYGYTF
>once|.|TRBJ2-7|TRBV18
TGTGCCACCCCCAGCGGGGATAGGGGGGAGCAGTACTTC
CATPSGDRGEQYF
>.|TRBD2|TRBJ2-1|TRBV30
TGTGCCTGGACCTTAGCGGGAGGGGGGCGGAATGAGCAGTTCTTC
CAWTLAGGGRNEQFF
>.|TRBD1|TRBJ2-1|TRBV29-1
TGCAGCGTTTCTGGGACAGTCTACAATGAGCAGTTCTTC
CSVSGTVYNEQFF
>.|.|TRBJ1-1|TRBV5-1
TGCGCCAGCAGCTTGGCCGGGGGGCAAGCTTTCTTT
CASSLAGGQAFF
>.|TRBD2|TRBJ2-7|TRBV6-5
TGTGCCAGCAGACCGGGGGGGCCCCTCTCCTACGAGCAGTACTTC
CASRPGGPLSYEQYF
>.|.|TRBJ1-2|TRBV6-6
TGTGCCAGCAGTTTCCCCCCTGATGGCTACACCTTC
CASSFPPDGYTF
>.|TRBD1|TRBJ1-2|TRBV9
TGTGCCAGCAGCGTAGGCCTACAGGGGGCTACCACCTTC
CASSVGLQGATTF
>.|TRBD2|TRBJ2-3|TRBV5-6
TGTGCCAGCAACCTACTAGCGGAAAGAAGCACAGATACGCAGTATTTT
CASNLLAERSTDTQYF
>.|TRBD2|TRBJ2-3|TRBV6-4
TGTGCCAGCAGTGGGACTAGCGGCGACACAGATACGCAGTATTTT
CASSGTSGDTDTQYF
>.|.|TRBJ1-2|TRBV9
TGTGCCAGCAGCCCGGGCGACAGCTATGGCTACACCTTC
CASSPGDSYGYTF
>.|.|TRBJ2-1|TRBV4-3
TGCGCCAGCAGCCGAGCCCGTGGTATTTCCTACAATGAGCAGTTCTTC
CASSRARGISYNEQFF
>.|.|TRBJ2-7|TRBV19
TGTGCCAGTAGTATCAAAGCGGACGGACCCTACGAGCAGTACTTC
CASSIKADGPYEQYF